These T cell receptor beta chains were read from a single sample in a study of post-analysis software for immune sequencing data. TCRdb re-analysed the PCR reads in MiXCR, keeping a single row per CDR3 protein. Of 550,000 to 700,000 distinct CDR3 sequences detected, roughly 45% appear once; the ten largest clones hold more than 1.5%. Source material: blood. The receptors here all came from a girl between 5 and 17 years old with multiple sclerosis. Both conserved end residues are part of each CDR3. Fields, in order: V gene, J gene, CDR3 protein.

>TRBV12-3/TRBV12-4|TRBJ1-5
CASSLRDRGNQPQHF
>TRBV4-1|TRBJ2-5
CASSQPPVGPTGTQYF
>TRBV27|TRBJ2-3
CASSFNIDTQYF
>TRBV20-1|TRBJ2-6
CSAVAGSGANVLTF
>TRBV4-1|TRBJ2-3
CASSQGPGWYTQYF
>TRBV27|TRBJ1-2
CASSSGIRQNTF
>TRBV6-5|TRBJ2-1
CASSYSSGRAAYNEQFF
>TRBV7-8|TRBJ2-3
CASSLGQGVGTDTQYF
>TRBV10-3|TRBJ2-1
CAISEASGGYNEQFF
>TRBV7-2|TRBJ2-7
CASSYGGYERYF
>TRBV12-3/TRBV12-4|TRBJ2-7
CASSSTIRDEQYF
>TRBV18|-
CASSPAGTRTYEQYF
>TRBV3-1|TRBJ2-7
CASSEGGFGPYEQYF
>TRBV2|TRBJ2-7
CASSEGALRSYEQYF
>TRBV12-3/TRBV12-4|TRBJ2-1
CASSRTSGRADEQFF
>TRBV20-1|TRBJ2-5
CSARDVPLLVETQYF
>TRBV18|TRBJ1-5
CASSLQVNQPQHF
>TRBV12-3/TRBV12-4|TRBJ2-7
CASSTRDITYEQYF
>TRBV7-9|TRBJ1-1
CASSPSDRLGTEAFF
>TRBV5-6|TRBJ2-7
CASSLASGNWQYF
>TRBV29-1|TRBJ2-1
CSESGGSYNEQFF
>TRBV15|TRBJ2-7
CATSGGYYEQYF
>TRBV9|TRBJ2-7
CASSVHTSDLGEQYF
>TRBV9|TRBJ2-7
CASSSQMRGSSYEQYF
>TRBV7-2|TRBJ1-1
CASQTGTGYTEAFF
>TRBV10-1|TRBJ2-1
CASSETSGMFVDEQFF
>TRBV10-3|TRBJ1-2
CAISARTGNGCTF
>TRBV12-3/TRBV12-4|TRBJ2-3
CASGPWDRTLEKDTQYF
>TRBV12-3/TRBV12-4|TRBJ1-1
CASSLGQVGTEAFF
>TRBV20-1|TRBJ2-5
CSARAGLAQETQYF
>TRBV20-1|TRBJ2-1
CSARLPPGAGILNEQFF
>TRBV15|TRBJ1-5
CATSGRDDSTYSNQPQHF
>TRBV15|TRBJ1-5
CATSGVGGQPQHF
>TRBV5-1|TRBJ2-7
CASSYTSGRSGFSYEQYF
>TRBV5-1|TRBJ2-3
CASSFSPGSTDTQYF
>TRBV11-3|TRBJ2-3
CASSPRRGAGEVADTQYF
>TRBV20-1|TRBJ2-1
CSAREASGSSYNEQFF
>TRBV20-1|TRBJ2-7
CSAFITGQGAYEQYF
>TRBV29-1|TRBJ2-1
CSGLAGGRNEQFF
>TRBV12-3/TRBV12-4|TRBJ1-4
CASSSRQEGRKLFF
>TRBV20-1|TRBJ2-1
CSAVAGASYNEQFF
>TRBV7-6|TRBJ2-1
CASSSGTSGDEQFF
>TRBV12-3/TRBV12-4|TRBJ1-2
CASSPGQGPYGYTF
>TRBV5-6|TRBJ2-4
CASSRLAGGNIQYF
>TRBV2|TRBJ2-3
CASSPRGGDDTQYF
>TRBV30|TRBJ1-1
CAWGPGSSEAFF